A single sample gave rise to the 32 T cell receptor beta chains below, sequenced in a study of blood T cell repertoires in COVID-19. Profiled with immunoSEQ multiplex PCR; TCRdb holds only in-frame clones, not every one. The sample consists of about 97,000 clones, around 84% of them appearing once. Material: peripheral blood. The receptors originated from a human donor in a cohort sampled during active COVID-19.

The gene calls are TRBV18 and TRBJ2-1, with 8 nucleotides matching TRBD2. This CDR3 is 17 amino acids long. V lost 0 bases and J lost 8; bases outside the gene matches: 12. Germline CDR1 and CDR2: KGHSH and LQKENI. This chain's CDR3 is CASSPPLADLLFDEQFF. The CDR3 bases are TGTGCCAGCTCACCACCACTAGCGGATCTCTTATTCGATGAGCAGTTCTTC.

This chain links TRBV5-1 with TRBJ2-3; 12 bases map to TRBD1. The germline V gene has CDR1 SGHRS and CDR2 YFSETQ. Trimming at V came to 4 bases and at J to 4 bases, leaving 4 bases not matched to a gene. CDR3 length: 15 residues. In DNA, the CDR3 is TGCGCCAGCAGCGCTGGGACAGGGGGCGCAGATACGCAGTATTTT. Translation gives CASSAGTGGADTQYF.

In its sample, this clone was seen once. This chain joins TRBV24-1 and TRBJ1-1; a weak D match, TRBD1 (6 bases). The CDR3 runs 14 residues. Germline lookup yields CDR1 KGHDR and CDR2 SFDVKD. V was shortened by 3 bases and J by 3 bases, with 10 bases between the two germline ends. The CDR3 DNA is TGTGCCACCAGTGATGGACAGTCCCACACTGAAGCTTTCTTT. It translates to CATSDGQSHTEAFF.

V is TRBV5-6 and J is TRBJ1-2, with TRBD1 matching 7 bases. The ends lost 4 bases at V and 5 bases at J; junction bases unmatched: 5. The CDR3 extends over 13 amino acids. CDR1 is SGHDT, CDR2 YYEEEE, per germline. The CDR3 is CASSHRGRYGYTF. CDR3 DNA: TGTGCCAGCAGCCACAGGGGCCGATATGGCTACACCTTC.

This clone was detected once. The chain is built from TRBV24-1 and TRBJ1-4; D is possibly TRBD1 (6 bases). Germline V CDR1 and CDR2: KGHDR, SFDVKD. The V end was cut by 5 bases, the J end by 7 bases, with 16 bases between. This CDR3 is built from 15 residues. This CDR3 is CATSAHRAVSEKLFF. In nucleotides, the CDR3 is TGTGCCACCAGTGCCCACAGGGCAGTCAGTGAAAAACTGTTTTTT.

The gene calls are TRBV7-2 and TRBJ2-7; 12 bases match TRBD2. With 6 bases clipped from V and 3 bases from J, the junction kept 9 bases outside the gene matches. The CDR3 loop spans 16 amino acids. Germline CDR1 reads SGHTA; CDR2 reads FQGNSA. CDR3 nucleotide sequence: TGTGCCAGCAGTCGCACCGGGACTAGCGGGTTCTACGAGCAGTACTTC. This codes for CASSRTGTSGFYEQYF.

This clone was seen more than once but under ten times. V usage is TRBV5-1 and J usage is TRBJ1-2; 9 positions match TRBD1. The CDR3 sequence is 13 residues long. J gave up 8 bases and V 3 bases, and 5 bases lay outside the gene matches. Germline V gene sequence: CDR1 SGHRS, CDR2 YFSETQ. The CDR3 coding sequence is TGCGCCAGCAGCTCGGGACAGGGTGACGGCTACACCTTC. Translation: CASSSGQGDGYTF.

V usage is TRBV30 and J usage is TRBJ2-1; 7 nucleotides align to TRBD2. The germline V gene encodes CDR1 GTSNPN and CDR2 SVGIG (reference sequence). Unmatched junction bases numbered 15, after V lost 3 bases and J lost 4 bases. The CDR3 is 17 amino acids. CDR3 residues: CAWSRGGGASGYNEQFF. In DNA, the CDR3 is TGTGCCTGGAGCCGGGGCGGGGGAGCCTCGGGGTACAATGAGCAGTTCTTC.

V usage is TRBV5-4 and J usage is TRBJ1-1; 7 nucleotides agree with TRBD1. Germline lookup yields CDR1 SGHNT and CDR2 YYREEE (reference sequence). The CDR3 sequence is 12 residues long. With 4 bases clipped from V and 13 bases from J, the junction kept 10 bases outside the gene matches. CDR3 sequence (DNA): TGTGCCAGCAGCCGGGACAGCTGGAGAAATTTCTTT. Translation gives CASSRDSWRNFF. Full variable domain (remainder filled in from reference TRBV5-4 and TRBJ1-1): ETGVTQSPTHLIKTRGQQVTLRCSSQSGHNTVSWYQQALGQGPQFIFQYYREEENGRGNFPPRFSGLQFPNYSSELNVNALELDDSALYLCASSRDSWRNFFGQGTRLTVV.

J is TRBJ1-6 and V is TRBV7-2; TRBD1 aligns across 7 bases. The V gene's germline CDR1 is SGHTA and CDR2 FQGNSA. This CDR3 region has 13 residues. J was trimmed by 12 bases and V by 6 bases; bases with no gene match: 8. The CDR3 here is CASSFGTDLPLHF. As DNA, the CDR3 is TGTGCCAGCAGTTTCGGGACAGACCTACCCCTCCACTTT.

A single count supports this clone. The rearrangement links TRBV11-3 to TRBJ2-7; D is ambiguous. The CDR3 spans 14 residues. V lost 3 bases to trimming and J lost 0 bases, with 9 bases between them. Germline CDR1 and CDR2: SGHNT and YENEEA. The CDR3 loop is CASSFPVPSYEQYF. CDR3 nucleotide sequence: TGTGCCAGCAGCTTCCCGGTGCCCTCCTACGAGCAGTACTTC.

The V and J genes are TRBV7-2 and TRBJ2-7; 9 bases align to TRBD2. The CDR3 has 16 residues. In germline, CDR1 is SGHTA, CDR2 FQGNSA. V dropped 4 bases and J dropped 4; count of bases not matched to a gene: 11. The CDR3 DNA is TGTGCCAGCAGCTCGCAGGGAAGCGGGGGGCCTTACGAGCAGTACTTC. It codes for CASSSQGSGGPYEQYF.

The CDR3, as DNA: TGTGCCAGCAGCTTCAGCGGGGGGGCACGAGAGCAGTTCTTC. It translates to CASSFSGGAREQFF. The chain joins TRBV9 to TRBJ2-1, with 10 bases that match TRBD2. The CDR3 sequence is 14 residues long. The junction had 8 bases not matched to a gene; V was cut back by 4 bases and J by 10 bases. Per germline, CDR1 SGDLS and CDR2 YYNGEE.

The genes are TRBV18 and TRBJ2-5; the match to TRBD2 covers 14 bases. Unmatched junction bases numbered 5, after V lost 4 bases and J lost 4 bases. From germline, CDR1 is KGHSH and CDR2 LQKENI. The CDR3 has 16 residues. CDR3: CASSRGTSGGPETQYF. The DNA for the CDR3 is TGTGCCAGCTCACGCGGGACTAGCGGGGGTCCAGAGACCCAGTACTTC. Full variable domain (remainder filled in from reference TRBV18 and TRBJ2-5): NAGVMQNPRHLVRRRGQEARLRCSPMKGHSHVYWYRQLPEEGLKFMVYLQKENIIDESGMPKERFSAEFPKEGPSILRIQQVVRGDSAAYFCASSRGTSGGPETQYFGPGTRLLVL.

The genes are TRBV10-3 and TRBJ1-5; 9 bases map to TRBD1. V shed 1 base and J 5 bases; nucleotides not matched to a gene: 6. This CDR3 region has 16 residues. Germline CDR1 ENHRY, CDR2 SYGVKD. The CDR3 region has the DNA TGTGCCATCAGTGAGTTTTCGGGACAGGGCGATCAGCCCCAGCATTTT. Protein: CAISEFSGQGDQPQHF.

This clone appeared a few times. The rearrangement joins TRBV30 to TRBJ1-5; no clear D gene. Germline CDR1 GTSNPN, CDR2 SVGIG (reference sequence). The V and J ends lost 1 base and 5 bases respectively, with 9 bases between them. This CDR3 is 13 amino acids long. CDR3: CAWSGGSDQPQHF. CDR3 nucleotide sequence: TGTGCCTGGAGTGGAGGGTCAGATCAGCCCCAGCATTTT. Full variable domain (remainder filled in from reference TRBV30 and TRBJ1-5): SQTIHQWPATLVQPVGSPLSLECTVEGTSNPNLYWYRQAAGRGLQLLFYSVGIGQISSEVPQNLSASRPQDRQFILSSKKLLLSDSGFYLCAWSGGSDQPQHFGDGTRLSIL.

The chain uses TRBV7-2 and TRBJ2-7; D not resolved. Trimming left V 4 bases short and J 7 bases short, with 8 bases between. The CDR3 consists of 11 residues. Germline CDR1 and CDR2: SGHTA and FQGNSA. The CDR3 loop reads CASSSAGEQYF. The CDR3 coding sequence is TGTGCCAGCAGCTCCGCAGGTGAGCAGTACTTC.

The CDR3 region has the DNA TGTGCCAGCAGTAGCGGGGGGGCCACCACCGGGGAGCTGTTTTTT. Its protein is CASSSGGATTGELFF. The V and J genes are TRBV6-2 or TRBV6-3 and TRBJ2-2, with 10 bases aligning to TRBD2. This CDR3 contains 15 residues. V was pared by 5 bases and J by 4 bases, with 4 bases of the junction left unmatched. The germline CDR1 and CDR2 sequences are MNHEY and SVGEGT.

The sample holds one count of this clone. This chain joins TRBV7-3 and TRBJ1-1, with a tentative D call TRBD1 (6 bases). Per germline, CDR1 SGHTA and CDR2 FQGTGA. The CDR3 is 14 residues long. With 5 bases removed from V and 0 bases from J, the gap between germline ends came to 10 bases. The CDR3 region has the DNA TGTGCCAGCAGCGATCAGGGGATGAACACTGAAGCTTTCTTT. Its translation: CASSDQGMNTEAFF.

The chain recombines TRBV2 with TRBJ1-5; possibly TRBD1 for D (6 bases). Germline assignment: CDR1 SNHLY and CDR2 FYNNEI. This CDR3 comprises 16 residues. V dropped 4 bases and J dropped 2 bases, with 15 bases sitting between them. The CDR3: CASSGTGRAGNQPQHF. For the CDR3, the DNA is TGTGCCAGCAGTGGAACAGGGCGGGCGGGCAATCAGCCCCAGCATTTT.

This sequence joins TRBV7-2 and TRBJ2-7; D is unresolved. Germline V gene lookup returns CDR1 SGHTA and CDR2 FQGNSA. Trimming took 5 bases from V and 8 from J, leaving 10 bases between them. The CDR3 sequence is 11 residues long. CDR3 region: CASSPRFQQYF. The CDR3 nucleotides read TGTGCCAGCAGCCCGCGGTTCCAGCAGTACTTC.

This chain joins TRBV5-1 and TRBJ1-2; TRBD1 matches at 8 bases. V dropped 0 bases and J dropped 4; count of bases not matched to a gene: 8. CDR1 is SGHRS, CDR2 YFSETQ, per germline. This CDR3 contains 16 residues. The CDR3 loop reads CASSLDRQGAGYGYTF. The CDR3 coding sequence is TGCGCCAGCAGCTTGGACCGCCAGGGGGCTGGCTATGGCTACACCTTC.

The sample holds one count of this clone. This sequence joins TRBV21-1 and TRBJ2-5; the table's D call, TRBD2, has no DNA check behind it. TRBV21-1 is deemed a pseudogene. The CDR3 extends over 13 amino acids. The CDR3 bases are TGTGCCAGCAGCAAAGTGCGGGAAGAGACCCAGTACTTC. Translating gives CASSKVREETQYF.

This rearrangement joins TRBV6-2 or TRBV6-3 to TRBJ2-7, with no clear D. V lost 1 base, J lost 3 bases, and 7 bases lay in between. Germline assignment: CDR1 MNHEY and CDR2 SVGEGT. The CDR3 spans 13 residues. The chain's CDR3 is CASSYLQNYEQYF. The CDR3 bases are TGTGCCAGCAGTTACTTACAGAACTACGAGCAGTACTTC.

The rearrangement uses TRBV5-8 and TRBJ2-7; perhaps TRBD2 as D (5 bases). This CDR3 spans 16 amino acids. V was pared by 4 bases and J by 0 bases, with 17 bases between. The germline V gene encodes CDR1 SGHTS and CDR2 YDEGEE. The CDR3 sequence is CASSLAGGWASYEQYF. For the CDR3, the DNA is TGTGCCAGCAGCCTCGCGGGCGGATGGGCCTCCTACGAGCAGTACTTC.

The chain joins TRBV5-1 to TRBJ2-7, with D possibly matching TRBD1 (6 bases). The CDR3 length is 16 residues. V was shortened by 0 bases and J by 4 bases, with 17 bases between the two germline ends. CDR1 is SGHRS, CDR2 YFSETQ, per germline. CDR3: CASSLGPRTDLYEQYF. The CDR3 DNA sequence: TGCGCCAGCAGCTTGGGCCCCCGGACAGATTTATACGAGCAGTACTTC.

The chain couples TRBV7-9 to TRBJ2-1; 8 positions match TRBD2. Germline values: CDR1 SEHNR, CDR2 FQNEAQ (reference sequence). The CDR3 covers 15 residues. Germline trimming cut 2 bases from V and 2 bases from J; bases unmatched to any gene: 2. The CDR3 here is CASSLFGGAYNEQFF. In DNA, the CDR3 is TGTGCCAGCAGCTTATTCGGGGGGGCCTACAATGAGCAGTTCTTC.

This clone was counted between two and nine times. This specimen includes other DNA sequences encoding the same CDR3. V gene TRBV7-2 combines with J gene TRBJ1-1; D not resolved. The V and J ends lost 1 base and 1 base respectively, with 4 bases between them. Germline loops: CDR1 SGHTA, CDR2 FQGNSA. This CDR3 has 13 amino acids. CDR3 sequence: CASSLDRNTEAFF. CDR3 nucleotides: TGTGCCAGCAGCTTAGACAGGAACACTGAAGCTTTCTTT.

Concerning this clone itself: Other DNA sequences in this sample translate to the same CDR3. The chain carries TRBV7-2 and TRBJ2-3; D uncertain. The length of the CDR3 is 12 residues. Germline V gene lookup returns CDR1 SGHTA and CDR2 FQGNSA. Trimming shortened V by 3 bases and J by 2 bases, and 3 bases separated the two germline ends. CDR3 loop: CASSFVTDTQYF. CDR3 bases: TGTGCCAGCAGCTTCGTCACAGATACGCAGTATTTT.

The chain carries TRBV29-1 and TRBJ1-1; TRBD1 matches at 10 bases. The CDR3 sequence is 10 residues long. The ends lost 7 bases at V and 11 bases at J; junction bases unmatched: 4. Germline lookup yields CDR1 SQVTM and CDR2 ANQGSEA. CDR3 coding DNA: TGCAGCGGGGACAGGGGACGGGCTTTCTTT. Amino acid sequence: CSGDRGRAFF.

The rearrangement joins TRBV30 to TRBJ1-2; D may be TRBD1 (5 bases). This CDR3 region has 14 residues. Germline assignment: CDR1 GTSNPN and CDR2 SVGIG (reference sequence). Trimming left V 2 bases short and J 5 bases short, with 15 bases between. The CDR3 sequence: CAWSLRGRAYGYTF. Here the CDR3 DNA reads TGTGCCTGGAGTCTCCGCGGCAGGGCATATGGCTACACCTTC.

The chain couples TRBV3-1 (or the pseudogene TRBV3-2) to TRBJ2-5; TRBD1 agrees at 7 bases. V gave up 2 bases and J gave up 5 bases; unmatched junction bases: 11. This CDR3 contains 16 residues. The germline gives CDR1 LGHDT, CDR2 YNNKEL (reference sequence). The CDR3 sequence: CASSQPKYRGCETQYF. The CDR3, as DNA: TGTGCCAGCAGCCAACCGAAATACAGGGGATGCGAGACCCAGTACTTC.